This record looks at one T cell receptor (beta chain) sequence and its context. The entry originates in a study of blood T cell repertoires in COVID-19. Study-level information: The United States, Italy and Spain were the sources of the acute and convalescent COVID-19 samples. PBMCs, B-cell-depleted T cells, or T cells provided the cDNA or gDNA that made up the material.

This CDR3 has 12 residues. The V end lost 6 bases, the J end lost 8 bases, and 13 bases lay between the germline ends. In the authors' workflow: Quantification of nucleated cells was approximated via reference gene primer amplification. This table comes from immunoSEQ multiplex PCR, and its TCRdb copy is limited to in-frame clones, with some not included. The V and J calls and the clone size are those of that table, but D and trimming were determined from the DNA. The sample has about 160,000 clones; approximately 81% are singletons. The V gene is TRBV12-3 or TRBV12-4, the J gene TRBJ1-2, with no clear D. The source of this sequence is a man aged 35 to 55 with acute or convalescent COVID-19. Specimen: peripheral blood. CDR3 loop: CASSLDQRGYTF. In nucleotides, the CDR3 is TGTGCCAGCAGCCTAGATCAGAGAGGCTACACCTTC.